The next 2 T cell receptor beta chains were all read from a single sample in a study of blood T cell repertoires in COVID-19. Measured with immunoSEQ multiplex PCR; TCRdb has only the in-frame clones, and not every one. The sample records approximately 120,000 clones, roughly 91% being singletons. Sequenced input: peripheral blood. All receptors derive from a human donor with acute or convalescent COVID-19. The donor label of this sample is uncertain.

The chain uses TRBV3-1 (or the pseudogene TRBV3-2) and TRBJ2-7; TRBD1 matches at 8 bases. CDR1 and CDR2 from the germline V gene are LGHDT and YNNKEL (reference sequence). The V segment lost 6 bases and the J segment 7 bases; nucleotides outside the gene matches: 8. CDR3 length equals 13 residues. Written as DNA, the CDR3 is TGTGCCAGCAGAAACACTCAGGGGGCAGAGCAGTACTTC. Translated: CASRNTQGAEQYF.

The gene calls are TRBV6-5 and TRBJ1-1; D gene uncertain. V was cut by 9 bases and J by 0 bases, with 11 bases left in between. The CDR3 is made up of 13 amino acids. CDR1 MNHEY and CDR2 SVGAGI come from the germline V gene. As DNA, the CDR3 is TGTGCCAGTCTACAGATTATGAACACTGAAGCTTTCTTT. The encoded protein is CASLQIMNTEAFF.